Sequencing of this TCR beta chain was carried out in a study of T cell responses to AZD1222 COVID-19 vaccine (dated by TCRdb to the early 2020s). With respect to the entire study: TCR sequencing was performed for roughly 250 trial participants, of whom 207 were given two doses of AZD1222 and roughly 25 were given two doses of MenACWY control vaccine. Trial participants were enrolled by age into subgroups of 18-55, 56-69 and 70-plus years, and about 150, 27 and 61 TCR-sequenced participants, respectively, were included in these subgroups.

With regard to this clone: Its antigen target is currently unknown. Base qualities were left out, and no much larger clone turns up one base away.

What the study reported, not specific to this receptor: In the small 56-69-year group, the increase in depth fell short of significance, most likely because of low power. Because no samples from the day 14 peak response were available, repertoires could be characterized only after the peak T cell response. CD4 TCRs associated with the vaccine covered the entire spike protein, and the dominant responses were in regions 160-218 and 743-854. Epitopes outside the regions mutated in the B.1.351 and B.1.1.7 variants were reportedly recognized by nearly half of the unique spike-specific TCRs. Spike-specific TCR breadth and depth rose significantly after two AZD1222 doses compared with day 0 and with MenACWY recipients. Participants were mostly white British and included more females than males, and it was suggested by the authors that clonal diversity may have been underestimated. Conclusions about previously exposed vaccinees are limited, since just a handful of AZD1222 recipients were seropositive for SARS-CoV-2 at baseline.

According to the study, the label for this sample's time point signals: about 28 days (+/-7) after the second vaccine dose. Because spike-specific TCR depth and breadth did not differ between the two schedules, AZD1222 recipients who got a second dose at roughly 4 weeks were pooled with those who got a second dose at roughly 12 weeks. Vaccinee samples came from UK trials COV001 and COV002, including a single-blind randomized controlled phase 2/3 trial of AZD1222 (ChAdOx1 nCoV-19) in healthy adults. For TCRbeta chain sequencing, PBMC samples were collected from trial participants at day 0 and at day 28 after the second dose. The germline V gene provides CDR1 SGHDT and CDR2 YYEEEE. The trim is 3 bases for V and 3 bases for J, with a gap of 18 bases between the germline ends. Its CDR3 holds 16 amino acids, cysteine through phenylalanine. The sequence is cut down to CDR3 DNA, 48 bases in frame from base 1.

The CDR3 regions of human TCRbeta chains were analyzed by immunosequencing. The study's processing was this. Repertoire TCRs were checked for matches against a reference library of SARS-CoV-2-specific TCRs that had been generated using the MIRA antigen-specificity platform. Breadth meant the fraction of unique TCRs that were SARS-CoV-2-associated, whereas depth meant the fraction of total T cells that were SARS-CoV-2-associated. Using the MIRA data, each spike-specific TCR was mapped to the spike region that the TCR reacts to and placed in a CD4 or CD8 class. Log10-transformed breadth and depth values were compared by one-way ANOVA with Sidak's multiple comparisons tests. TCRdb limited this immuneACCESS table to in-frame rearrangements with V and J called. A share of clones is missing; checked studies link under half to unresolved V genes, and the rest is unexplained. V and J calls and clone size are those listed in that table; D and trimming were worked out from the DNA. This sample gives roughly 170,000 clones in total; approximately 94% of them show up just once. The top ten clones comprise 1.6% of the sample.

The TCR comes from an adult who received the AZD1222 COVID-19 vaccine. The sequence is built from TRBV5-6 and TRBJ1-1; the D gene remains uncertain. The sample here was peripheral blood, taken 28 days after the second AZD1222 dose. The CDR3 protein: CASSWGGPHGHTEAFF. The sequence in DNA is TGTGCCAGCAGCTGGGGTGGGCCGCATGGACACACTGAAGCTTTCTTT.